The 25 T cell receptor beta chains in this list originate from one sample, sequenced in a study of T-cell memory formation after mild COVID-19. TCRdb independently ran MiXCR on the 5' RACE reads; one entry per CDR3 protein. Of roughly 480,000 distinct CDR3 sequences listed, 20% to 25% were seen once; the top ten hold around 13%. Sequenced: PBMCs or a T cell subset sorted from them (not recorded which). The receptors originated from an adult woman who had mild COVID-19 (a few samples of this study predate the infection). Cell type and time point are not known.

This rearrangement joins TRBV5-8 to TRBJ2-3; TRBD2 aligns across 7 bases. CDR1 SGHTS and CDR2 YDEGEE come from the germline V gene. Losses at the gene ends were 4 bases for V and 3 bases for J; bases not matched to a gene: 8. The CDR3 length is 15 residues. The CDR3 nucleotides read TGTGCCAGCAGCCCCGGACTAGAACTGACAGATACGCAGTATTTT. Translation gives CASSPGLELTDTQYF.

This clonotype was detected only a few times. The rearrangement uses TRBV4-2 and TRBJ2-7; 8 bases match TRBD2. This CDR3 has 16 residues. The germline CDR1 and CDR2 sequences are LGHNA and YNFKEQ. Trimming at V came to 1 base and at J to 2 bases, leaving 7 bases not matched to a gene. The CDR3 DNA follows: TGTGCCAGCAGCCAAGGTCACACTAGCGGTACCTACGAGCAGTACTTC. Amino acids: CASSQGHTSGTYEQYF.

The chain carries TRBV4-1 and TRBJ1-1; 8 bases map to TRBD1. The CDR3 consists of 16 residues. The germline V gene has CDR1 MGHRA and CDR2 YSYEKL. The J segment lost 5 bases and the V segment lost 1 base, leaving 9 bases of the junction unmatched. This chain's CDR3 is CASSQVPGQAVTEAFF. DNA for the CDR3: TGCGCCAGCAGCCAAGTCCCGGGACAGGCAGTGACTGAAGCTTTCTTT.

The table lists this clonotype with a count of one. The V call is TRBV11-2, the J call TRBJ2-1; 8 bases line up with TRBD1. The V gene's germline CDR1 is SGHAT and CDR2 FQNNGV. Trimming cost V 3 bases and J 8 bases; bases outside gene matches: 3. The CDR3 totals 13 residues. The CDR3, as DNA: TGTGCCAGCAGCTTTATCAGGGGGCATGAGCAGTTCTTC. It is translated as CASSFIRGHEQFF. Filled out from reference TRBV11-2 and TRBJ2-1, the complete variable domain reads EAGVAQSPRYKIIEKRQSVAFWCNPISGHATLYWYQQILGQGPKLLIQFQNNGVVDDSQLPKDRFSAERLKGVDSTLKIQPAKLEDSAVYLCASSFIRGHEQFFGPGTRLTVL.

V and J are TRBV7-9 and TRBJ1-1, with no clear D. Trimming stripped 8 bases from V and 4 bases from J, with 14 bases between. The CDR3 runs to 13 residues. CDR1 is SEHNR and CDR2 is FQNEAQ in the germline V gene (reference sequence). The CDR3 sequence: CASCIKSVTEAFF. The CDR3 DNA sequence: TGTGCCAGCTGCATAAAATCCGTCACTGAAGCTTTCTTT.

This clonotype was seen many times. This CDR3 reads CASSLGGAEREKLFF. As DNA, the CDR3 is TGTGCCAGCAGCTTAGGGGGGGCAGAACGTGAAAAACTGTTTTTT. The genes are TRBV7-9 and TRBJ1-4; TRBD1 is a possible D gene (6 bases). The germline V and J ends were trimmed by 1 base and 7 bases, with 13 bases remaining between them. The CDR3 has 15 amino acids. CDR1 SEHNR and CDR2 FQNEAQ come from the germline V gene (reference sequence).

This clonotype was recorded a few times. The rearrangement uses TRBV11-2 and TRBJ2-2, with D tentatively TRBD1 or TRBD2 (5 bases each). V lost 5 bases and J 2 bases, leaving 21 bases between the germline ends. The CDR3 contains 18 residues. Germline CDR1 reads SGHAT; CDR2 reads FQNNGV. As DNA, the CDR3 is TGTGCCAGCAGCCCATGGGTGGGGACGAGACTAAACACCGGGGAGCTGTTTTTT. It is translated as CASSPWVGTRLNTGELFF. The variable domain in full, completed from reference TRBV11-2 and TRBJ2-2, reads EAGVAQSPRYKIIEKRQSVAFWCNPISGHATLYWYQQILGQGPKLLIQFQNNGVVDDSQLPKDRFSAERLKGVDSTLKIQPAKLEDSAVYLCASSPWVGTRLNTGELFFGEGSRLTVL.

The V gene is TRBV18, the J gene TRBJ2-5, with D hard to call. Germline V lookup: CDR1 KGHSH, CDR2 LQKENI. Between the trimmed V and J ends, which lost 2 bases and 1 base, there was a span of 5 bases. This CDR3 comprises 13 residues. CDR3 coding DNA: TGTGCCAGCTCACCATTTTCCCAAGAGACCCAGTACTTC. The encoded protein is CASSPFSQETQYF.

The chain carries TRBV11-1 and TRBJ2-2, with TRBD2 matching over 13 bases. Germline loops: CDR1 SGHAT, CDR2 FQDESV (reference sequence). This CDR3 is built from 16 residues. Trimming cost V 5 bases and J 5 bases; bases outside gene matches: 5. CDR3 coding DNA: TGTGCCAGCAGCCCCAGACTAGCGGGGGGTACCGGGGAGCTGTTTTTT. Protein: CASSPRLAGGTGELFF.

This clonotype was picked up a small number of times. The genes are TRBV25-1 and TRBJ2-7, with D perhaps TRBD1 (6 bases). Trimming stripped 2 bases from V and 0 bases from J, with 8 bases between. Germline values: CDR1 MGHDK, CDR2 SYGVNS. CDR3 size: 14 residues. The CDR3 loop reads CASSERTASYEQYF. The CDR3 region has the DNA TGTGCCAGCAGTGAACGGACAGCCTCCTACGAGCAGTACTTC.

The CDR3 is CASSYRRLAVLTPDTQYF. The CDR3, as DNA: TGTGCCAGCAGTTACAGACGCTTGGCAGTCCTCACGCCAGATACGCAGTATTTT. The chain carries TRBV6-2 or TRBV6-3 and TRBJ2-3; D gene unclear. V shed 2 bases and J shed 4 bases, with 22 bases lying between them. The CDR3 covers 18 residues. CDR1 is MNHEY and CDR2 is SVGEGT in the germline V gene.

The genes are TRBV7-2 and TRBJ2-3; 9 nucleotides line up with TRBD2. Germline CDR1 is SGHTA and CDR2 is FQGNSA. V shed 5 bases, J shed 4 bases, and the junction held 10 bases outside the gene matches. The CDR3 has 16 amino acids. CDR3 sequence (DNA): TGTGCCAGCAGCGCTCAAGCGGGGGGTGGGCCAGATACGCAGTATTTT. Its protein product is CASSAQAGGGPDTQYF.

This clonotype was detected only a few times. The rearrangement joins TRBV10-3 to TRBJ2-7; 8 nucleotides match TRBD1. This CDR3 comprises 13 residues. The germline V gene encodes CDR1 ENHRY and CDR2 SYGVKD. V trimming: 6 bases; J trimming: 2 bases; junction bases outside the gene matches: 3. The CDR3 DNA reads TGTGCCATCAGGCAGGGGGCCCCCTACGAGCAGTACTTC. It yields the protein CAIRQGAPYEQYF.

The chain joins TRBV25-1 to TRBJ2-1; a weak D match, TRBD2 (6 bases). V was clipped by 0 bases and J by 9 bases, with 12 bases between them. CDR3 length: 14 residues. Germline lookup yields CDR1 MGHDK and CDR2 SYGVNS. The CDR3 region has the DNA TGTGCCAGCAGTGAATATCCGGGGCGGGGTGAGCAGTTCTTC. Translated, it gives CASSEYPGRGEQFF.

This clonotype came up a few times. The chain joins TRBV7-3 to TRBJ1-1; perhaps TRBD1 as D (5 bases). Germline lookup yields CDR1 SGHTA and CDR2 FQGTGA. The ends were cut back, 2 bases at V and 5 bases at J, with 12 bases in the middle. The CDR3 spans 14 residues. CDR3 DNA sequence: TGTGCCAGCAGCTTAGGGGGGTTACAGACTGAAGCTTTCTTT. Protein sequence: CASSLGGLQTEAFF.

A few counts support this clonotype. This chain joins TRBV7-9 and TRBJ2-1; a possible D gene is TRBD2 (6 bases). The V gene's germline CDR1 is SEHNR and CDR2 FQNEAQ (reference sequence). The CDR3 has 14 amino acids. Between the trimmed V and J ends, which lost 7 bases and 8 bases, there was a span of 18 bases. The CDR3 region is CASTEVGGNYEQFF. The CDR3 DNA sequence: TGTGCCAGCACTGAGGTGGGGGGAAATTATGAGCAGTTCTTC. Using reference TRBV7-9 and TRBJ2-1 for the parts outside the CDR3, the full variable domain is DTGVSQNPRHKITKRGQNVTFRCDPISEHNRLYWYRQTLGQGPEFLTYFQNEAQLEKSRLLSDRFSAERPKGSFSTLEIQRTEQGDSAMYLCASTEVGGNYEQFFGPGTRLTVL.

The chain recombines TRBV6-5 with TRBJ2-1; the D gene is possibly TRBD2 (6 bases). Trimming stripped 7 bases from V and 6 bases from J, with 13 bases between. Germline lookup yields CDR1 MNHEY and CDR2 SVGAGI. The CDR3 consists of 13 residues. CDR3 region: CASTANSGNEQFF. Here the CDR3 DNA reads TGTGCCAGCACCGCTAATAGCGGCAATGAGCAGTTCTTC.

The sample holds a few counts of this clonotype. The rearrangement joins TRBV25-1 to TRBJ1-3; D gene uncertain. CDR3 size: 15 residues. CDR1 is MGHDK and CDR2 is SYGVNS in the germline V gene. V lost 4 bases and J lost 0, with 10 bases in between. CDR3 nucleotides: TGTGCCAGCAGTGGGGCGGGATTCTCTGGAAACACCATATATTTT. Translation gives CASSGAGFSGNTIYF.

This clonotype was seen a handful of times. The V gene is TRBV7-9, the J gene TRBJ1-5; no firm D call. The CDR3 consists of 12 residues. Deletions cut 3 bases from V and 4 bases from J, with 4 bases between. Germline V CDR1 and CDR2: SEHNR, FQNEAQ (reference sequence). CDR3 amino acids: CASSFGNQPQHF. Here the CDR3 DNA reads TGTGCCAGCAGCTTTGGAAATCAGCCCCAGCATTTT.

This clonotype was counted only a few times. CDR3 protein: CATSDPRGSYEQYF. For the CDR3, the DNA is TGTGCCACCAGTGACCCCAGGGGTTCCTACGAGCAGTACTTC. V and J are TRBV24-1 and TRBJ2-7; D possibly corresponds to TRBD1 (6 bases). The CDR3 contains 14 residues. Deletions cut 4 bases from V and 1 base from J, with 10 bases between. Per germline, CDR1 KGHDR and CDR2 SFDVKD.

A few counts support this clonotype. CDR3 coding DNA: TGTGCCAGCTCACCTTCAGCAGGGGGGAATCAGCCCCAGCATTTT. Residues: CASSPSAGGNQPQHF. The chain combines TRBV18 with TRBJ1-5; 7 bases align to TRBD1. With V trimmed by 3 bases and J by 4 bases, 6 bases remained unmatched. This CDR3 spans 15 amino acids. Per germline, CDR1 KGHSH and CDR2 LQKENI.

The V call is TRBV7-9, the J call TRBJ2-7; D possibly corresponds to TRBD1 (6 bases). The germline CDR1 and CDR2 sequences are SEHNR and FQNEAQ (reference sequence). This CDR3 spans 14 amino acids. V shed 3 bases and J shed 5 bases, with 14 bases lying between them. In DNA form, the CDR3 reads TGTGCCAGCAGCTTCCCAGGGGAGTACCACGAGCAGTACTTC. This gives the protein CASSFPGEYHEQYF.

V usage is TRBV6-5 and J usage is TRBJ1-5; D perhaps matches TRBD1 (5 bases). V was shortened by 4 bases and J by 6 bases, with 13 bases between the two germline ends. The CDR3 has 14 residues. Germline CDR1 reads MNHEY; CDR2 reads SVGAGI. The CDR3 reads CASSSVGGSQPQHF. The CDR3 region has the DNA TGTGCCAGCAGTTCGGTGGGGGGAAGTCAGCCCCAGCATTTT.

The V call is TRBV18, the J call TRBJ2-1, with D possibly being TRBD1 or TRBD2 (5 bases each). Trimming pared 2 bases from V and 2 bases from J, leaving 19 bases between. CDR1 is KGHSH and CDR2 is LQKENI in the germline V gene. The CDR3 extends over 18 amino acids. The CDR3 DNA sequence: TGTGCCAGCTCACCAGAATTGACGAGGGGCACCACCTACAATGAGCAGTTCTTC. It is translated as CASSPELTRGTTYNEQFF. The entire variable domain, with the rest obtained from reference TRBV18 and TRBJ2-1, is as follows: NAGVMQNPRHLVRRRGQEARLRCSPMKGHSHVYWYRQLPEEGLKFMVYLQKENIIDESGMPKERFSAEFPKEGPSILRIQQVVRGDSAAYFCASSPELTRGTTYNEQFFGPGTRLTVL.

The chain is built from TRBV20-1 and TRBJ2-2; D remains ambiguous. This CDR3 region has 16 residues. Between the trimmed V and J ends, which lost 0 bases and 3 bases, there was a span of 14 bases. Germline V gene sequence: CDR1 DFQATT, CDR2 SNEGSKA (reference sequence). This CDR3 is CSARDRGIFDTGELFF. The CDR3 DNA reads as TGCAGTGCTAGAGATCGTGGTATTTTCGACACCGGGGAGCTGTTTTTT.